The clone carrying this T cell receptor beta chain was counted only a few times. As yet, its antigen is unknown. This entry is derived from a study of T cell repertoires in cytomegalovirus infection. About the study: The authors used CMV epitopes that were HLA-C-restricted (recently identified) and HLA-B-restricted (well studied). CMV infection plus the matching HLA type was flagged by public TCR beta signatures. Study-level findings and limits: It was HLA-C-restricted CMV-specific TCR beta clonotypes that dominated the response ex vivo. Carriers of CMV plus the relevant HLA were identified by cumulative public TCR beta family frequency.

Looked up from germline, CDR1 is SGHTA and CDR2 is FQGNSA. Trimming took off 6 bases at V and 7 bases at J, with 16 bases between the two ends. The CDR3 length is 13 residues. Each CDR3 protein is one row after TCRdb ran MiXCR on the reads. The sample yields fewer than 350,000 distinct CDR3 sequences, 25% to 30% seen once. The sequencing used cultured PBMCs, collected from culture after CMV antigen stimulation. The receptor's source is a human donor in good health (CMV status not recorded). Some clones in this sample may be carry-over from other donors' samples. The chain joins TRBV7-2 to TRBJ2-7, with D perhaps matching TRBD2 (6 bases). Here the CDR3 DNA reads TGTGCCAGCAGAGGGACTTACTTAGGAGAGCAGTACTTC. Translating it yields CASRGTYLGEQYF.